The present TCR beta chain was sequenced within a study of CD8+CD57+ T cells in acquired aplastic anemia. Overall study: The study obtained an average of around 2.9 ug of DNA from sorted CD4+ and CD8+ cells. CD4+ reads averaged about 10.8 million in healthy donors.

Ten or more counts support this clonotype. V lost 6 bases and J lost 7; bases outside the gene matches: 4. The CDR3 sequence is 14 residues long. CDR1 DFQATT and CDR2 SNEGSKA come from the germline V gene (reference sequence). The study profiled TCR beta VDJ and CDR3 using genomic DNA as template. MiXCR was run by TCRdb on the reads, yielding one entry per CDR3 protein. This sample has a few hundred thousand distinct CDR3 sequences, with approximately 35% found just once. The receptor was isolated from a human donor in good health, serving as a control. This sequence joins TRBV20-1 and TRBJ1-6; 12 nucleotides match TRBD1. The specimen was sorted CD4+, CD8+, or CD8+CD57+ T cells (not recorded which) from PBMCs. The CDR3 spells CSAGTGGQNSPLHF. The CDR3 nucleotides are TGCAGTGCCGGGACAGGGGGCCAGAATTCACCCCTCCACTTT.